The rows below give T cell receptor beta chains drawn from one sample of a study of siplizumab effects on memory and regulatory T cells. Profiled with immunoSEQ multiplex PCR; TCRdb holds only in-frame clones, not every one. In the table there are approximately 100,000 clones, 90% to 95% of which are singletons. Sequencing used Tregs sorted from blood. These receptors were taken from a human donor in good health. CDR3s include the opening cysteine and the closing phenylalanine or tryptophan. The order of the fields is CDR3 DNA, CDR3 protein, D gene, J gene, clone size, V gene. The D gene is left open where the match is weak. Only part of the rows carry a size: once, few, many, or a class if the clone is expanded.

CDR3 DNA: TGTGCCAGCAGCTTGACAGGGGGTTATCGTCAGCCCCAGCATTTT; CDR3 protein: CASSLTGGYRQPQHF; D gene: TRBD1; J gene: TRBJ1-5; clone size: NA; V gene: TRBV11-2
CDR3 DNA: TGTGCCAGCAGTTTACTACAGGGGGCGGATGGGGCCAACGTCCTGACTTTC; CDR3 protein: CASSLLQGADGANVLTF; D gene: TRBD1; J gene: TRBJ2-6; clone size: NA; V gene: TRBV28
CDR3 DNA: TGTGCCAGTAGTCGGGGCCTTGGAGCTGGAAACACCATATATTTT; CDR3 protein: CASSRGLGAGNTIYF; D gene: NA; J gene: TRBJ1-3; clone size: few; V gene: TRBV19
CDR3 DNA: TGTGCCAGCGGTTCGCAGGGACGAGGCAATCAGCCCCAGCATTTT; CDR3 protein: CASGSQGRGNQPQHF; D gene: NA; J gene: TRBJ1-5; clone size: NA; V gene: TRBV6-6
CDR3 DNA: TGTGCCAGTTATAGACTAGGCGGTGAGCAGTTCTTC; CDR3 protein: CASYRLGGEQFF; D gene: NA; J gene: TRBJ2-1; clone size: NA; V gene: TRBV19
CDR3 DNA: TGTGCCTGGAGGCACAGGGGCAGTTTACACGAGCAGTACTTC; CDR3 protein: CAWRHRGSLHEQYF; D gene: TRBD1; J gene: TRBJ2-7; clone size: NA; V gene: TRBV30
CDR3 DNA: TGTGCCAGTAGTATAGTGGGGGTAGGCAATCAGCCCCAGCATTTT; CDR3 protein: CASSIVGVGNQPQHF; D gene: NA; J gene: TRBJ1-5; clone size: NA; V gene: TRBV19
CDR3 DNA: TGTGCCAGCTCCCCTAGCGGGGCACAAGAGACCCAGTACTTC; CDR3 protein: CASSPSGAQETQYF; D gene: TRBD2; J gene: TRBJ2-5; clone size: NA; V gene: TRBV18
CDR3 DNA: TGTGCCAGCTCACCACTATCAGGGGAGGCCCAGCCCCAGCATTTT; CDR3 protein: CASSPLSGEAQPQHF; D gene: NA; J gene: TRBJ1-5; clone size: NA; V gene: TRBV18
CDR3 DNA: TGCGCCAGCAGCCGTGAGTTGGGGACTATTGTGACAAATGAGCAGTTCTTC; CDR3 protein: CASSRELGTIVTNEQFF; D gene: TRBD2; J gene: TRBJ2-1; clone size: NA; V gene: TRBV5-1
CDR3 DNA: TGTGCCAGTATTGACAGGGGGCAGCGCCAGCCCCAGCATTTT; CDR3 protein: CASIDRGQRQPQHF; D gene: TRBD1; J gene: TRBJ1-5; clone size: once; V gene: TRBV19
CDR3 DNA: TGTGCCAGCAGCCAAGACGGTAAAAACATTCAGTACTTC; CDR3 protein: CASSQDGKNIQYF; D gene: NA; J gene: TRBJ2-4; clone size: NA; V gene: TRBV14
CDR3 DNA: TGTGCCAGCAGTTTATTGGGGCGGACTACTAAAGCTTTCTTT; CDR3 protein: CASSLLGRTTKAFF; D gene: NA; J gene: TRBJ1-1; clone size: NA; V gene: TRBV27
CDR3 DNA: TGCGCCAGCTTTCCACCAACCGGCAATGAGCAGTTCTTC; CDR3 protein: CASFPPTGNEQFF; D gene: NA; J gene: TRBJ2-1; clone size: NA; V gene: TRBV5-1
CDR3 DNA: TGTGCCAGTAGTAGAGGGGGCGCGGAGCCCCAGCATTTT; CDR3 protein: CASSRGGAEPQHF; D gene: TRBD1; J gene: TRBJ1-5; clone size: NA; V gene: TRBV19
CDR3 DNA: TGTGCCAGCAGCACCCGACAGGGTTTGCCCCAGCATTTT; CDR3 protein: CASSTRQGLPQHF; D gene: TRBD1; J gene: TRBJ1-5; clone size: NA; V gene: TRBV7-2
CDR3 DNA: TGCGCCAGCAGCTTGGGGCAGCTATATAATTCACCCCTCCACTTT; CDR3 protein: CASSLGQLYNSPLHF; D gene: NA; J gene: TRBJ1-6; clone size: NA; V gene: TRBV5-1
CDR3 DNA: TGCGCCAGCAGTGCGGCGGGGACAGGACTTCTTAACACTGAAGCTTTCTTT; CDR3 protein: CASSAAGTGLLNTEAFF; D gene: TRBD1; J gene: TRBJ1-1; clone size: NA; V gene: TRBV10-2
CDR3 DNA: TGTGCCAGCAGCTTAAGGGCAGACTACACCGGGGAGCTGTTTTTT; CDR3 protein: CASSLRADYTGELFF; D gene: NA; J gene: TRBJ2-2; clone size: NA; V gene: TRBV7-3
CDR3 DNA: TGTGCCAGCAGCTTAAGGCGGGAAGGCCCAGATACGCAGTATTTT; CDR3 protein: CASSLRREGPDTQYF; D gene: NA; J gene: TRBJ2-3; clone size: NA; V gene: TRBV7-3
CDR3 DNA: TGTGCCAGCGGGTCAATAAGCAGGGGTGGTGGGACCCAGTACTTC; CDR3 protein: CASGSISRGGGTQYF; D gene: NA; J gene: TRBJ2-5; clone size: NA; V gene: TRBV6-1
CDR3 DNA: TGTGCCAGCAGTTACCGCGCTAGCGGGAGGGCCAATGAGCAGTTCTTC; CDR3 protein: CASSYRASGRANEQFF; D gene: TRBD2; J gene: TRBJ2-1; clone size: NA; V gene: TRBV6-5
CDR3 DNA: TGTGCCAGCAGCCGAGGACGGAGAGAGACCCAGTACTTC; CDR3 protein: CASSRGRRETQYF; D gene: NA; J gene: TRBJ2-5; clone size: NA; V gene: TRBV7-9
CDR3 DNA: TGTGCCAGTAGTATATCTCAGAATCTGAATACCGGGGAGCTGTTTTTT; CDR3 protein: CASSISQNLNTGELFF; D gene: NA; J gene: TRBJ2-2; clone size: NA; V gene: TRBV19
CDR3 DNA: TGCGCCAGCAGCTCGACAGGGGGCGCGTATGAAAAACTGTTTTTT; CDR3 protein: CASSSTGGAYEKLFF; D gene: TRBD1; J gene: TRBJ1-4; clone size: NA; V gene: TRBV5-1
CDR3 DNA: TGCGCCAGCAGGAGGGGACGGGTACCACCCACCTTAAACTATGGCTACACCTTC; CDR3 protein: CASRRGRVPPTLNYGYTF; D gene: NA; J gene: TRBJ1-2; clone size: NA; V gene: TRBV5-1
CDR3 DNA: TGCGCCAGCAGCTTGCCGCGTGGGACCACCTCCAATGAGCAGTTCTTC; CDR3 protein: CASSLPRGTTSNEQFF; D gene: NA; J gene: TRBJ2-1; clone size: NA; V gene: TRBV5-1
CDR3 DNA: TGTGCCAGTAGCCGGACTAGCGGGAGCCAAGACTACGAGCAGTACTTC; CDR3 protein: CASSRTSGSQDYEQYF; D gene: TRBD2; J gene: TRBJ2-7; clone size: NA; V gene: TRBV19
CDR3 DNA: TGTGCCAGCAGCCTTTCTTTCGCTCCGTTAAGCGAGCAGTACTTC; CDR3 protein: CASSLSFAPLSEQYF; D gene: NA; J gene: TRBJ2-7; clone size: NA; V gene: TRBV11-3
CDR3 DNA: TGCGCCAGCAGCTTACAGGGAGGGGCCTACGAGCAGTACTTC; CDR3 protein: CASSLQGGAYEQYF; D gene: NA; J gene: TRBJ2-7; clone size: NA; V gene: TRBV5-1
CDR3 DNA: TGTGCCAGCAGTGGACAAGAAGCTTTCTTT; CDR3 protein: CASSGQEAFF; D gene: NA; J gene: TRBJ1-1; clone size: few; V gene: TRBV2
CDR3 DNA: TGTGCCAGCAGCTTATGGGGACAGGCGTACTATGGCTACACCTTC; CDR3 protein: CASSLWGQAYYGYTF; D gene: TRBD1; J gene: TRBJ1-2; clone size: NA; V gene: TRBV13
CDR3 DNA: TGTGCCCGGTCGACCGGGACAGATTACGAGCAGTACTTC; CDR3 protein: CARSTGTDYEQYF; D gene: TRBD1; J gene: TRBJ2-7; clone size: NA; V gene: TRBV30
CDR3 DNA: TGTGCCAGCAGCGTGGGGACTAGCGGGAACACCGGGGAGCTGTTTTTT; CDR3 protein: CASSVGTSGNTGELFF; D gene: TRBD2; J gene: TRBJ2-2; clone size: NA; V gene: TRBV9
CDR3 DNA: TGTGCCAGCAGCTCGACTAGCGGAGTCACAGATACGCAGTATTTT; CDR3 protein: CASSSTSGVTDTQYF; D gene: TRBD2; J gene: TRBJ2-3; clone size: NA; V gene: TRBV7-2
CDR3 DNA: TGTGCCAGCAGCTTCCGTAGAGTACTCTTCCAGAACACCGGGGAGCTGTTTTTT; CDR3 protein: CASSFRRVLFQNTGELFF; D gene: NA; J gene: TRBJ2-2; clone size: NA; V gene: TRBV11-2
CDR3 DNA: TGCGCCAGCAGTTTGCCCCCGGGACAGAATATTGAGGGGACCCAGTACTTC; CDR3 protein: CASSLPPGQNIEGTQYF; D gene: TRBD1; J gene: TRBJ2-5; clone size: NA; V gene: TRBV5-1
CDR3 DNA: TGTGCCAGCAGTGAATTCTCTAGCGGGAGTTCTCGGTACAATGAGCAGTTCTTC; CDR3 protein: CASSEFSSGSSRYNEQFF; D gene: TRBD2; J gene: TRBJ2-1; clone size: NA; V gene: TRBV6-1
CDR3 DNA: TGTGCCAGTAGCCCCTATCCGAGCTCCTACAATGAGCAGTTCTTC; CDR3 protein: CASSPYPSSYNEQFF; D gene: NA; J gene: TRBJ2-1; clone size: NA; V gene: TRBV4-2
CDR3 DNA: TGTGCCAGCAGCCCACAACCAGGGACTAGAACGTACGAGCAGTACTTC; CDR3 protein: CASSPQPGTRTYEQYF; D gene: TRBD2; J gene: TRBJ2-7; clone size: NA; V gene: TRBV11-2
CDR3 DNA: TGTGCCAGCAGTGGTGTAGCGGGAGGATACGAGCAGTACTTC; CDR3 protein: CASSGVAGGYEQYF; D gene: TRBD2; J gene: TRBJ2-7; clone size: once; V gene: TRBV27
CDR3 DNA: TGTGCCAGTAGTTCTCGGGGACTAGCGTTGGATTGGGCCGGGGAGCTGTTTTTT; CDR3 protein: CASSSRGLALDWAGELFF; D gene: TRBD2; J gene: TRBJ2-2; clone size: NA; V gene: TRBV19
CDR3 DNA: TGTGCCAGCAGCCCCGTCGGCTCTTCCTACGAGCAGTACTTC; CDR3 protein: CASSPVGSSYEQYF; D gene: NA; J gene: TRBJ2-7; clone size: NA; V gene: TRBV9